Listed here is a single T cell receptor (beta chain). Its antigen is not identified. This entry comes from a study of graft-versus-host responses after intestinal transplantation. Study details: All recipients got anti-thymocyte globulin induction, then tacrolimus and steroids for 2 to 4 years. General study findings and limits: Researchers found peak circulating GvH clone levels linked to early post-transplant HvG declines. Graft-donor T cell macrochimerism in patients accompanied high graft-versus-host to host-versus-graft clonal ratios in allografts. Detection of GvH clones occurred in recipient marrow, and some had their first appearance in ileum or blood.

The CDR3 runs to 14 residues. J gave up 3 bases and V 1 base, and 2 bases lay outside the gene matches. CDR1 is SGHRS, CDR2 YFSETQ, per germline. Measured with immunoSEQ multiplex PCR; TCRdb has only the in-frame clones, and not every one. The sample yields 35,000 to 45,000 clones, 80% to 95% seen once. The specimen comprised PBMCs, sampled around 720 days after intestinal transplantation. The sequence derives from a human patient who received an intestinal transplant, so some T cells may come from the graft donor. The rearrangement joins TRBV5-1 to TRBJ2-7; 9 bases are shared with TRBD2. CDR3 nucleotide sequence: TGCGCCAGCAGCTTGATAGCGGGGGACTACGAGCAGTACTTC. Its protein product is CASSLIAGDYEQYF.